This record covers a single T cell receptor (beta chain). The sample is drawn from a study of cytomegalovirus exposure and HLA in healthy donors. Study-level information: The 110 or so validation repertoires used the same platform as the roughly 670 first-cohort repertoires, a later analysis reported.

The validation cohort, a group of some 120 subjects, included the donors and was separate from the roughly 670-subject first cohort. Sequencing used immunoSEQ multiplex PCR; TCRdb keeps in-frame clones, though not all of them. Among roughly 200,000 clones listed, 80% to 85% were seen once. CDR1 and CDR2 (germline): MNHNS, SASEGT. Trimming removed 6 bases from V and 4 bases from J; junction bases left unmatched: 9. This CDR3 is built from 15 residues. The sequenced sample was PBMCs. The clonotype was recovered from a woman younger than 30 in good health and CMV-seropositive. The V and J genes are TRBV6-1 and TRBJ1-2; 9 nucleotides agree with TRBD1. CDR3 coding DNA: TGTGCCAGCAGCCGAACAGGGGGCAGTATCTATGGCTACACCTTC. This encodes CASSRTGGSIYGYTF.